The present T cell receptor (beta chain) was sequenced within a study of shared clonotypes between healthy human individuals. Notes on the study in general: For naive CD4 cells, 4.5% to 6.5% of clonotypes were shared across a handful of donors. Against clonotypes common to all four donors, non-shared ones had lower generation probabilities.

This clone has only one observation. Its cognate antigen is unknown. In the original workflow: There were no quality scores in the junction-only immunoSEQ sequences, so filtering differed. Repertoires were generated with immunoSEQ multiplex PCR, while TCRdb's copy carries only in-frame clones and drops some. V and J calls and clone size are copied from that table; D and trimming were computed from the DNA. The data hold roughly 2.5 million clones, with over 85% observed a single time. Germline values: CDR1 SGHRS, CDR2 YFSETQ. V lost 6 bases, J lost 9 bases, and 9 bases stayed unmatched. The CDR3 spans 13 residues.

This receptor was identified in a young man in good health. This chain links TRBV5-1 with TRBJ2-1; 7 bases map to TRBD1. Sequences were obtained from naive CD4+ T cells sorted from blood. As for subset: CD45RA+ positively selected. The CDR3 loop reads CASKGQLTSEQFF. CDR3 nucleotide sequence: TGCGCCAGCAAGGGACAGCTAACCAGTGAGCAGTTCTTC.